Shown below are 23 T cell receptor beta chains from a single sample sequenced in a study of post-analysis software for immune sequencing data. Study results and caveats: Compared with controls, patients had more of about 5 TRBV segments, including TRBV5-6, TRBV5-1 and TRBV20-1.

Unique-molecular-identifier-tagged TCR beta cDNA libraries were used. TCRdb re-called the PCR reads with MiXCR, one entry per CDR3 protein. Of roughly 600,000 distinct CDR3 sequences detected, roughly 47% appear once; the ten largest clones hold under 2%. The antigens for these receptors are not known. The sequenced sample consisted of blood. Receptor source: a girl aged 5 to 17 with multiple sclerosis.

The chain employs TRBV5-1 and TRBJ2-5, with D perhaps TRBD2 (5 bases). Germline V gives CDR1 SGHRS, CDR2 YFSETQ. This CDR3 has 15 amino acids. Trimming cost V 6 bases and J 5 bases, with 20 bases left between them. The CDR3 DNA reads TGCGCCAGCAAGGGAAACGGGAAGGTGCAGGAGACCCAGTACTTC. This codes for CASKGNGKVQETQYF.

V and J are TRBV30 and TRBJ2-7, with D possibly being TRBD1 or TRBD2 (5 bases each). The CDR3 totals 14 residues. Per the germline V gene, CDR1 is GTSNPN and CDR2 is SVGIG (reference sequence). V was clipped by 3 bases and J by 4 bases, with 16 bases between them. Written as DNA, the CDR3 is TGTGCCTGGAGCCGGGACGGATTCTCTTACGAGCAGTACTTC. Translated: CAWSRDGFSYEQYF.

This rearrangement joins TRBV19 to TRBJ1-2; no definite D call. Trimming left V 5 bases short and J 3 bases short, with 7 bases between. Germline V gives CDR1 LNHDA, CDR2 SQIVND (reference sequence). The length of the CDR3 is 12 residues. The CDR3 loop reads CASSDRDYGYTF. CDR3 sequence (DNA): TGTGCCAGTAGTGACCGGGACTATGGCTACACCTTC.

The chain combines TRBV6-5 with TRBJ1-4; D is undetermined. V dropped 1 base and J dropped 3 bases, with 9 bases sitting between them. CDR3 length: 15 amino acids. Germline V CDR1 and CDR2: MNHEY, SVGAGI. The CDR3 sequence is CASSYYAGPNEKLFF. The CDR3 nucleotides are TGTGCCAGCAGTTACTACGCAGGACCTAATGAAAAACTGTTTTTT.

V is TRBV5-1 and J is TRBJ1-1, with 9 bases lining up with TRBD1. This CDR3 contains 15 residues. CDR1 is SGHRS, CDR2 YFSETQ, per germline. V lost 4 bases and J lost 3; bases outside the gene matches: 7. CDR3 DNA sequence: TGCGCCAGCAGCACCGGGGACAGGGATGACACTGAAGCTTTCTTT. Its protein is CASSTGDRDDTEAFF. The variable domain in full, with the rest retrieved from reference TRBV5-1 and TRBJ1-1, is KAGVTQTPRYLIKTRGQQVTLSCSPISGHRSVSWYQQTPGQGLQFLFEYFSETQRNKGNFPGRFSGRQFSNSRSEMNVSTLELGDSALYLCASSTGDRDDTEAFFGQGTRLTVV.

This clonotype has a single count. The CDR3 nucleotides are TGTGCCAGCAGCTTAGCGGGGGCCGGGAACAATGAGCAGTTCTTC. Translating it yields CASSLAGAGNNEQFF. This chain joins TRBV11-2 and TRBJ2-1; D may be TRBD1 or TRBD2 (6 bases each). Trimming shortened V by 1 base and J by 5 bases, and 12 bases separated the two germline ends. Per germline, CDR1 SGHAT and CDR2 FQNNGV. The length of the CDR3 is 15 residues.

A remark on this clonotype: As the CDR3 is not closed by the conserved phenylalanine or tryptophan, this likely results from a read error. This sequence joins TRBV12-3 or TRBV12-4 and TRBJ2-3, with D hard to call. Between the trimmed V and J ends, which lost 0 bases and 1 base, there was a span of 8 bases. The CDR3 covers 15 residues. The CDR3 spells CASSLAATRTDTQYS. As DNA, the CDR3 is TGTGCCAGCAGTTTAGCGGCTACCCGCACAGATACGCAGTATTCT.

This clonotype turned up a few times. DNA of the CDR3: TGTGCCAGCAGCCACGGACAGGGAGGCTACAATGAGCAGTTCTTC. Its protein is CASSHGQGGYNEQFF. The chain couples TRBV12-3 or TRBV12-4 to TRBJ2-1; 8 bases align to TRBD1. With V trimmed by 6 bases and J by 3 bases, 7 bases remained unmatched. The CDR3 is 15 amino acids.

This clonotype has more than one count but fewer than ten. The J gene is TRBJ2-6, the V gene TRBV10-3, with D possibly being TRBD1 or TRBD2 (5 bases each). V was cut by 5 bases and J by 0 bases, with 11 bases left in between. CDR3 length: 16 residues. Germline CDR1 ENHRY, CDR2 SYGVKD. Here the CDR3 DNA reads TGTGCCATCAGTCCGGGACCCAGCTCTGGGGCCAACGTCCTGACTTTC. It codes for CAISPGPSSGANVLTF.

The V gene is TRBV29-1, the J gene TRBJ2-3; 12 bases align to TRBD2. The CDR3 extends over 18 amino acids. Trimming removed 4 bases from V and 0 bases from J; junction bases left unmatched: 11. Germline V gene data show CDR1 as SQVTM and CDR2 as ANQGSEA. Here the CDR3 reads CSVGGLAGNGGSTDTQYF. In nucleotides, the CDR3 is TGCAGCGTTGGGGGACTAGCGGGTAACGGGGGTAGCACAGATACGCAGTATTTT.

This clonotype was seen a few times. CDR3 amino acids: CASRHMGQGAKGYTF. Here the CDR3 DNA reads TGCGCCAGCAGGCACATGGGACAGGGGGCGAAAGGCTACACCTTC. The chain joins TRBV4-1 to TRBJ1-2; 12 nucleotides align to TRBD1. CDR3 length: 15 amino acids. Trimming took 6 bases from V and 8 from J; bases not matched to a gene: 10. Germline CDR1 is MGHRA and CDR2 is YSYEKL.

This clonotype was counted only a few times. The chain links TRBV20-1 to TRBJ1-2; D unresolved. The CDR3 covers 14 residues. V lost 0 bases and J lost 4, with 12 bases in between. The germline V gene has CDR1 DFQATT and CDR2 SNEGSKA (reference sequence). The CDR3, as DNA: TGCAGTGCTAGAGATTTCTCCCGGATCTATGGCTACACCTTC. Amino acid sequence: CSARDFSRIYGYTF.

The chain is built from TRBV12-3 or TRBV12-4 and TRBJ1-5, with TRBD1 identical over 9 bases. With 5 bases clipped from V and 2 bases from J, the junction kept 7 bases outside the gene matches. CDR3 length equals 16 residues. The CDR3 nucleotides read TGTGCCAGCAGTCCGGGACAGGGCATGGGCAATCAGCCCCAGCATTTT. Residues: CASSPGQGMGNQPQHF.

This chain connects TRBV9 to TRBJ2-6; either TRBD1 or TRBD2 may supply D (5 bases each). The germline CDR1 and CDR2 sequences are SGDLS and YYNGEE. CDR3 size: 19 residues. V lost 4 bases and J lost 0, with 20 bases in between. CDR3 nucleotides: TGTGCCAGCAGCCCCAGAGCCCCGGGACGCTTCTCTGGGGCCAACGTCCTGACTTTC. Amino acids: CASSPRAPGRFSGANVLTF.

This sequence joins TRBV5-5 and TRBJ2-5; the D gene could be TRBD1 or TRBD2 (5 bases each). The CDR3 covers 15 residues. V shed 4 bases and J shed 3 bases, with 16 bases lying between them. Germline lookup yields CDR1 SGHKS and CDR2 YYEKEE (reference sequence). Here the CDR3 reads CASSPDGVGEETQYF. CDR3 bases: TGTGCCAGCAGCCCCGACGGGGTGGGGGAAGAGACCCAGTACTTC.

Here the CDR3 reads CASSTHGQASSYEQYF. In DNA form, the CDR3 reads TGTGCCAGCAGCACCCACGGGCAGGCAAGCTCCTACGAGCAGTACTTC. The genes are TRBV9 and TRBJ2-7; D is unclear. Germline CDR1 and CDR2: SGDLS and YYNGEE. Trimming took off 4 bases at V and 0 bases at J, with 17 bases between the two ends. CDR3 size: 16 residues.

The chain combines TRBV6-5 with TRBJ1-1; D gene ambiguous. The V gene lost 4 bases and the J gene lost 6 bases, with 9 bases spanning the gap. CDR1 is MNHEY, CDR2 SVGAGI, per germline. The CDR3 extends over 12 amino acids. CDR3 sequence (DNA): TGTGCCAGCAGTTCGTCCGTAGCTGAAGCTTTCTTT. Encoded protein: CASSSSVAEAFF.

The chain combines TRBV6-5 with TRBJ1-1; no firm D call. The CDR3 consists of 17 residues. Germline CDR1 and CDR2: MNHEY and SVGAGI. Trimming left V 0 bases short and J 1 base short, with 15 bases between. CDR3 sequence (DNA): TGTGCCAGCAGTTACTCCGGGAGTTCTCTTGGGAACACTGAAGCTTTCTTT. Translated, it gives CASSYSGSSLGNTEAFF.

A few counts support this clonotype. The J gene is TRBJ2-1, the V gene TRBV12-3 or TRBV12-4, with D maybe TRBD2 (6 bases). V dropped 5 bases and J dropped 6 bases, with 17 bases sitting between them. The CDR3 spans 15 residues. The CDR3 protein is CASSPTGTSRNEQFF. In nucleotides, the CDR3 is TGTGCCAGCAGTCCAACCGGGACTTCCCGCAATGAGCAGTTCTTC.

The chain links TRBV6-6 to TRBJ2-1, with D perhaps TRBD2 (5 bases). CDR3 length: 17 amino acids. Trimming removed 7 bases from V and 5 bases from J, with 24 bases in between. CDR1 is MNHNY and CDR2 is SVGAGI in the germline V gene (reference sequence). As DNA, the CDR3 is TGTGCCAGCACCAAAACGCTAGTAGTAGGAGGTCACAATGAGCAGTTCTTC. Translation gives CASTKTLVVGGHNEQFF.

V is TRBV20-1 and J is TRBJ2-7; D remains unclear. Germline V gene sequence: CDR1 DFQATT, CDR2 SNEGSKA (reference sequence). This CDR3 contains 14 residues. The germline V and J ends were trimmed by 3 bases and 0 bases, with 12 bases remaining between them. The CDR3 region has the DNA TGCAGTGCTAGCATAGCTCGTGGCTCCTACGAGCAGTACTTC. This translates into CSASIARGSYEQYF.

Concerning this clonotype itself: One end of the junction does not line up with germline, which may come from a read error. The rearrangement links TRBV12-3 or TRBV12-4 to TRBJ2-3; D unclear. This CDR3 comprises 13 residues. The DNA of the CDR3 is TGTGTCAGCAGTTTAGGGCAGACAGATACGCAGTATTTT. Translating it yields CVSSLGQTDTQYF.

The rearrangement links TRBV4-1 to TRBJ1-2, with 8 nucleotides matching TRBD1. CDR1 is MGHRA and CDR2 is YSYEKL in the germline V gene. Unmatched junction bases numbered 11, after V lost 4 bases and J lost 7 bases. The CDR3 has 15 amino acids. The chain's CDR3 is CASSREWQGAGGYTF. CDR3 sequence (DNA): TGCGCCAGCAGCCGAGAGTGGCAGGGGGCCGGTGGCTACACCTTC.